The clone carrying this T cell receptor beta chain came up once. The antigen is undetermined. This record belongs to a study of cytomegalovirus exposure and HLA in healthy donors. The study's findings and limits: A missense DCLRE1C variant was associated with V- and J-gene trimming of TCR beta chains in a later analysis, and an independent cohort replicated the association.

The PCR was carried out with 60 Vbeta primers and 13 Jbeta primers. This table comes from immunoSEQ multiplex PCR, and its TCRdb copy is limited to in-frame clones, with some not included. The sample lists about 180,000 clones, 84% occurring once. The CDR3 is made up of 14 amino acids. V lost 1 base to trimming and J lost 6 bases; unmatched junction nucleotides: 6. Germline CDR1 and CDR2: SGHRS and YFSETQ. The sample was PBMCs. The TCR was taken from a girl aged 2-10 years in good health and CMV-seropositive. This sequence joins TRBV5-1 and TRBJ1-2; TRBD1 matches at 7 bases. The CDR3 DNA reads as TGCGCCAGCAGCTTGATTCCGGGACAGAATGGCTACACCTTC. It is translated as CASSLIPGQNGYTF.